This T cell receptor (beta chain) was sequenced during a study of T-cell reconstitution after alpha-beta-depleted transplantation in children. With regard to this clonotype: The antigen remains undetermined.

Study-wide results and caveats: T cells produced anew were the main source of T-cell counts and diversity one year after transplant. Roughly two months post-transplant, alpha-beta T cells reportedly originated from several hundred graft clones that had expanded.

The V and J ends lost 3 bases and 2 bases respectively, with 14 bases between them. There are 16 residues in the CDR3. Germline V gives CDR1 SGHAT, CDR2 FQNNGV. Unique molecular identifiers featured in how the TCRbeta library was prepared. In TCRdb, the PCR reads were re-called with MiXCR into one record per CDR3 protein. The table records about 510,000 distinct CDR3 sequences, 10% to 12% of them present only once. The genes are TRBV11-2 and TRBJ2-1; D perhaps matches TRBD2 (6 bases). The TCR comes from a female patient between 2 and 15 years old who had a stem cell transplant for aplastic anemia, so the T cells may come from the graft donor. The input for sequencing was PBMCs, mostly from graft donor cells, taken 180 days after TCRalphabeta/CD19-depleted stem cell transplant. This CDR3 is CASSFGGGTPYNEQFF. In nucleotides, the CDR3 is TGTGCCAGCAGCTTCGGTGGCGGGACCCCCTACAATGAGCAGTTCTTC.